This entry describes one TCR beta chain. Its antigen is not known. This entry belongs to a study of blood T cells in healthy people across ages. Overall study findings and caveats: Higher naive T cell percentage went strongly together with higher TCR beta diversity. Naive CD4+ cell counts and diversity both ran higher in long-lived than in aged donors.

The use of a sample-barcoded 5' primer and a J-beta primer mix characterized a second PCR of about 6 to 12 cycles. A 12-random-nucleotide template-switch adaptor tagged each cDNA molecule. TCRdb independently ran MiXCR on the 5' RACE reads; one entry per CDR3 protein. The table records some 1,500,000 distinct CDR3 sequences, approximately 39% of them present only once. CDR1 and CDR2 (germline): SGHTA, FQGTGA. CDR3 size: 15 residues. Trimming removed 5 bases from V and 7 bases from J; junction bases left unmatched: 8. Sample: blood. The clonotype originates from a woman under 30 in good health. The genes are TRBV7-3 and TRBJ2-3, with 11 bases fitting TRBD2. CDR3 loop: CASSETSGSSNTQYF. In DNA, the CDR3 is TGTGCCAGCAGCGAAACTAGCGGGAGTAGTAATACGCAGTATTTT.